Sequencing of this T cell receptor beta chain was carried out in a study of T cell repertoires in cytomegalovirus infection. General study results and limits: Cumulative frequency (of public TCR beta family members) identified carriers of CMV plus the relevant HLA.

The CDR3 sequence is 13 residues long. Germline loops: CDR1 SEHNR, CDR2 FQNEAQ (reference sequence). Trimming stripped 5 bases from V and 0 bases from J, with 5 bases between. Many counts were recorded for this clonotype. Its antigen remains unknown. A single record per CDR3 protein comes from TCRdb applying MiXCR to the reads. Of roughly 230,000 distinct CDR3 sequences detected, approximately 24% appear once; the ten largest clones hold 15% to 20%. This TCR came from a human donor in good health (CMV status not recorded). Some clones in this sample may be carry-over from other donors' samples. Source material: CD8+ T cells from PBMCs. This rearrangement joins TRBV7-9 to TRBJ1-5; D is ambiguous. DNA for the CDR3: TGTGCCAGCAGCGAACATAGCAATCAGCCCCAGCATTTT. Amino acids: CASSEHSNQPQHF.